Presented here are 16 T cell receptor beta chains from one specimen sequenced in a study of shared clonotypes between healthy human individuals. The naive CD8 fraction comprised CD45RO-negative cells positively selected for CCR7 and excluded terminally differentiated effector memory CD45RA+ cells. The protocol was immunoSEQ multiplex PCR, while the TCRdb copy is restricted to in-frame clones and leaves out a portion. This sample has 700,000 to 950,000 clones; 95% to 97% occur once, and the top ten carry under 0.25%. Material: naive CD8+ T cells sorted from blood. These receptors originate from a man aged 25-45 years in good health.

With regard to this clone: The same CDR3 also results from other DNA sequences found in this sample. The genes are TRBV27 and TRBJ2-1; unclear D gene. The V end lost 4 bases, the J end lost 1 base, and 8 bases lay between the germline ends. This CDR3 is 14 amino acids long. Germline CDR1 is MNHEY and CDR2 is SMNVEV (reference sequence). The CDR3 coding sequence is TGTGCCAGCAGTTATATAGGGTCCTACAATGAGCAGTTCTTC. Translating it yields CASSYIGSYNEQFF.

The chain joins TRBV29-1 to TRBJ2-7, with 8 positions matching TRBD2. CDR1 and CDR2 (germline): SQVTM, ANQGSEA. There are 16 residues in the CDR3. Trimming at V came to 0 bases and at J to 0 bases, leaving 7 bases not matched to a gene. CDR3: CSVEEFTSGASYEQYF. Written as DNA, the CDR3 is TGCAGCGTTGAAGAATTTACTAGCGGAGCCTCCTACGAGCAGTACTTC.

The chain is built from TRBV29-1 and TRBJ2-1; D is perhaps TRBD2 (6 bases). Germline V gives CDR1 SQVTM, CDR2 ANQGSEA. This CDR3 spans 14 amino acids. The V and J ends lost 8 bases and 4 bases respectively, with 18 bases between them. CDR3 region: CSTEGGRGYNEQFF. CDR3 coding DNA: TGCAGCACTGAAGGAGGGAGAGGTTACAATGAGCAGTTCTTC.

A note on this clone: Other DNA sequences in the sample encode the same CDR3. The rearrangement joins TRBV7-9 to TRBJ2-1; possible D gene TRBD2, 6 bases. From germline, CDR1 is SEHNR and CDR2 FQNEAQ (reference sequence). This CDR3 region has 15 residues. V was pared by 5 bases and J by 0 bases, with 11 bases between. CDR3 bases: TGTGCCAGCAGCCCACGGGGGAGCTCCTACAATGAGCAGTTCTTC. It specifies CASSPRGSSYNEQFF. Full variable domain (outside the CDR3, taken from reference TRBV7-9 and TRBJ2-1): DTGVSQNPRHKITKRGQNVTFRCDPISEHNRLYWYRQTLGQGPEFLTYFQNEAQLEKSRLLSDRFSAERPKGSFSTLEIQRTEQGDSAMYLCASSPRGSSYNEQFFGPGTRLTVL.

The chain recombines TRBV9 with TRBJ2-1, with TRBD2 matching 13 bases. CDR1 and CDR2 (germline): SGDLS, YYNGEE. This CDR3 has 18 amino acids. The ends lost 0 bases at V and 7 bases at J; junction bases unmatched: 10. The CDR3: CASSVALAGGLQGNEQFF. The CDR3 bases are TGTGCCAGCAGCGTAGCACTAGCGGGGGGGCTACAAGGGAATGAGCAGTTCTTC.

CDR3 bases: TGTGCCAGCAGGTCCCCAGGACAGGGGTCCTATGGCTACACCTTC. Its translation: CASRSPGQGSYGYTF. The chain joins TRBV27 to TRBJ1-2, with TRBD1 matching 9 bases. There are 15 residues in the CDR3. Germline V gene lookup returns CDR1 MNHEY and CDR2 SMNVEV (reference sequence). J lost 4 bases, V lost 6 bases, and 9 bases had no gene match.

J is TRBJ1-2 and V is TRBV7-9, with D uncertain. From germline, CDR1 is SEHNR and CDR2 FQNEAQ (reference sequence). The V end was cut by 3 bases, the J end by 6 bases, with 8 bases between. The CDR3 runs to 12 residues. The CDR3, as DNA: TGTGCCAGCAGCTTTTATGGAAATGGCTACACCTTC. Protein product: CASSFYGNGYTF.

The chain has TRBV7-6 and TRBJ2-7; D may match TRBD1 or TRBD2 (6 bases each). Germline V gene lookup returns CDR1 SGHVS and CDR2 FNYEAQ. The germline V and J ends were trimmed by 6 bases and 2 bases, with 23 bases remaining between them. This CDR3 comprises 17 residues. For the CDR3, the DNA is TGTGCCAGCAGTCACGCGGGTGCCGGGGGCGCGACCTACGAGCAGTACTTC. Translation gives CASSHAGAGGATYEQYF.

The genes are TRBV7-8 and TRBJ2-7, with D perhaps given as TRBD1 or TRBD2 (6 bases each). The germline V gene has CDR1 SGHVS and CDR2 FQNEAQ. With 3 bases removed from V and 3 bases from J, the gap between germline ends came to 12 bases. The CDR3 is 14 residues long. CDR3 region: CASSFSGAVYEQYF. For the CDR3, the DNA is TGTGCCAGCAGCTTTTCGGGGGCCGTCTACGAGCAGTACTTC. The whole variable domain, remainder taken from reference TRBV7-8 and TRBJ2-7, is GAGVSQSPRYKVAKRGQDVALRCDPISGHVSLFWYQQALGQGPEFLTYFQNEAQLDKSGLPSDRFFAERPEGSVSTLKIQRTQQEDSAVYLCASSFSGAVYEQYFGPGTRLTVT.

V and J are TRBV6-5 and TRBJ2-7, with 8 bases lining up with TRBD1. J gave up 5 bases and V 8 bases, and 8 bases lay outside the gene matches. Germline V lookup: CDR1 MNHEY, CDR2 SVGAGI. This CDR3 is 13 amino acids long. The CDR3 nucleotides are TGTGCCAGCGGGTTTGGACAGGGAGACGAGCAGTACTTC. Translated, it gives CASGFGQGDEQYF.

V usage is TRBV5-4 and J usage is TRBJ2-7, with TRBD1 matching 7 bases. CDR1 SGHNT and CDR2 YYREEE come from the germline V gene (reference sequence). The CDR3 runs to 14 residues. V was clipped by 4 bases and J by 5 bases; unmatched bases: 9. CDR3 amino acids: CASSQTDRVHEQYF. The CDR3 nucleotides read TGTGCCAGCAGCCAAACCGACAGGGTCCACGAGCAGTACTTC.

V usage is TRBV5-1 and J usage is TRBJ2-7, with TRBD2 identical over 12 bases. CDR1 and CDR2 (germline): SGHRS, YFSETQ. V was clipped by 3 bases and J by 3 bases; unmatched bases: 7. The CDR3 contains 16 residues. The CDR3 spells CASSSSGTSGFYEQYF. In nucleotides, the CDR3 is TGCGCCAGCAGCTCCTCCGGGACTAGCGGGTTCTACGAGCAGTACTTC.

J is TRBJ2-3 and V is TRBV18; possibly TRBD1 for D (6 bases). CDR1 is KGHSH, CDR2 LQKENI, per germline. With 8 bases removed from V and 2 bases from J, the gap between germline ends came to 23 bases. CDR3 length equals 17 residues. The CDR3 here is CASPLPGTRASTDTQYF. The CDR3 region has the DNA TGTGCCAGCCCGCTTCCCGGGACAAGGGCCTCCACAGATACGCAGTATTTT.

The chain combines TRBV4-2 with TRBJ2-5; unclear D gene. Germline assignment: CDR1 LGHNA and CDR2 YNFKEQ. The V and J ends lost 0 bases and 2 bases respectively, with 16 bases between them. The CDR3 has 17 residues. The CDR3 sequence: CASSQELSELEQETQYF. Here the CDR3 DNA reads TGTGCCAGCAGCCAAGAATTGAGCGAGTTAGAACAAGAGACCCAGTACTTC.

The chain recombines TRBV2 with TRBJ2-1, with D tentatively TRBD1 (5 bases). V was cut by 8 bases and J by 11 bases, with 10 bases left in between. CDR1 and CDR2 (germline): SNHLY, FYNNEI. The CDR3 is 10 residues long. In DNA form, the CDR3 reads TGTGCCAGCCATGACAGACAGCAGTTCTTC. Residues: CASHDRQQFF.

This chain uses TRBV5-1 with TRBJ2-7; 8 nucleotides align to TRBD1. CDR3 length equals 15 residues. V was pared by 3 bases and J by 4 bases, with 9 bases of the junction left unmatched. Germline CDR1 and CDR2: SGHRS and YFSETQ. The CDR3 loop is CASSSSGGDGYEQYF. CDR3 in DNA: TGCGCCAGCAGCTCTTCAGGGGGCGACGGGTACGAGCAGTACTTC.